One and the same sample provided the 25 T cell receptor beta chains below, sequenced in a study of glioma-infiltrating T cells. Using RNA template, CDR3s of TCR alpha and beta were amplified with iRepertoire arm-PCR. TCRdb fed the multiplex PCR reads into MiXCR, producing one record per CDR3 protein. The data show approximately 400,000 distinct CDR3 sequences, approximately 42% seen once. The sequenced material came from glioma tissue, nonneoplastic brain tissue, or PBMCs (not recorded which). These receptors were obtained from a human donor with low-grade glioma or glioblastoma, undergoing nonglioma brain surgery, or in good health (not recorded which).

This clonotype has only one observation. At one end the junction does not follow the germline gene, possibly because of a read error. This chain connects TRBV28 to TRBJ2-3, with a tentative D call TRBD1 (5 bases). CDR1 and CDR2 (germline): MDHEN, SYDVKM. The CDR3 is 16 amino acids. DNA for the CDR3: TGCGTCAGCAGTGATGGGGCAGGACGAGGCACAGATACGCAGTATTTT. It codes for CVSSDGAGRGTDTQYF. The full variable domain, completed using reference TRBV28 and TRBJ2-3, is DVKVTQSSRYLVKRTGEKVFLECVQDMDHENMFWYRQDPGLGLRLIYFSYDVKMKEKGDIPEGYSVSREKKERFSLILESASTNQTSMYLCVSSDGAGRGTDTQYFGPGTRLTVL.

This clonotype was picked up a small number of times. J is TRBJ2-3 and V is TRBV24-1; 7 positions match TRBD1. Germline trimming cut 3 bases from V and 2 bases from J; bases unmatched to any gene: 4. The germline V gene has CDR1 KGHDR and CDR2 SFDVKD. The CDR3 has 15 amino acids. The CDR3 region is CATSDPQGPTDTQYF. The CDR3 nucleotides read TGTGCCACCAGTGATCCACAGGGGCCCACAGATACGCAGTATTTT.

This chain links TRBV6-1 with TRBJ2-3; tentative D call: TRBD1 (6 bases). CDR1 and CDR2 from the germline V gene are MNHNS and SASEGT. The CDR3 runs to 15 residues. The ends were cut back, 6 bases at V and 2 bases at J, with 15 bases in the middle. CDR3 DNA: TGTGCCAGCAGCATCGGTGGGGGCCCCACAGATACGCAGTATTTT. It translates to CASSIGGGPTDTQYF.

Of note for this clonotype: This sequence may be a read error, since a much larger clone differs from it by one base. This chain links TRBV6-6 with TRBJ1-6; D might be TRBD1 (6 bases). From germline, CDR1 is MNHNY and CDR2 SVGAGI (reference sequence). The CDR3 is 14 residues long. The CDR3 loop is CAGSSLRGYSPLHF. The CDR3 region has the DNA TGTGCCGGCAGCTCACTCAGGGGATATTCACCCCTCCACTTT.

This clonotype was counted a single time. Given a much more abundant clone one base away, this may be a read error. The chain combines TRBV27 with TRBJ2-1; tentatively, D is TRBD1 (5 bases). In germline, CDR1 is MNHEY, CDR2 SMNVEV (reference sequence). This CDR3 has 14 residues. The CDR3 protein is CASSLYQGNNEQLF. In nucleotides, the CDR3 is TGTGCCAGCAGTTTATACCAGGGTAACAATGAGCAGCTCTTC.

Details on this clonotype: With a much larger clone just one base away, this may be a read error. The chain is built from TRBV6-2 or TRBV6-3 and TRBJ1-2, with D possibly TRBD1 on 6 matching bases. This CDR3 contains 13 residues. The germline gives CDR1 MNHEY, CDR2 SVGEGT. In nucleotides, the CDR3 is TGTGCCAGCACCGCGGGACAAAACTATGGCTGCACCTTC. It is translated as CASTAGQNYGCTF.

The chain employs TRBV7-6 and TRBJ1-3, with D maybe TRBD1 (5 bases). This CDR3 has 15 amino acids. Germline-derived CDR1 and CDR2 are SGHVS and FNYEAQ. With 3 bases removed from V and 0 bases from J, the gap between germline ends came to 9 bases. The CDR3 protein is CASSLTVFSGNTIYF. CDR3 in DNA: TGTGCCAGCAGCTTGACAGTTTTCTCTGGAAACACCATATATTTT.

Only a few counts were recorded for this clonotype. V gene TRBV7-9 combines with J gene TRBJ1-1; D gene unclear. This CDR3 is built from 17 residues. V was shortened by 3 bases and J by 1 base, with 18 bases between the two germline ends. Germline-derived CDR1 and CDR2 are SEHNR and FQNEAQ (reference sequence). DNA of the CDR3: TGTGCCAGCAGCTTCGGGCCCCAGAGGCAGTCGAACACTGAAGCTTTCTTT. Encoded protein: CASSFGPQRQSNTEAFF.

With respect to this clonotype: A much more abundant neighbour one base away suggests this may be a read error. This sequence joins TRBV6-2 or TRBV6-3 and TRBJ1-4; TRBD1 aligns across 9 bases. Unmatched junction bases numbered 11, after V lost 5 bases and J lost 4 bases. The CDR3 totals 17 residues. The germline CDR1 and CDR2 sequences are MNHEY and SVGEGT. For the CDR3, the DNA is TGTGCCAGCAGTGAATTTGGGACAGGGAGATTTAATGAAAAACTGTTTTTT. Translating gives CASSEFGTGRFNEKLFF.

This clonotype was recorded at least ten times. The CDR3 sequence is CASSGTSSSYNEQFF. The DNA of the CDR3 is TGTGCCAGCAGTGGGACTTCCAGCTCCTACAATGAGCAGTTCTTC. The V and J genes are TRBV6-1 and TRBJ2-1; weak D call: TRBD2 (5 bases). This CDR3 is 15 amino acids long. The germline gives CDR1 MNHNS, CDR2 SASEGT. Deletions cut 4 bases from V and 0 bases from J, with 10 bases between.

Concerning this clonotype itself: This could be a read error, since a much larger clone is one nucleotide away. DNA of the CDR3: TGTGCCACCAGGAGCCCGGGACATTTGAACACTGAAGCTTTCTTT. Translating it yields CATRSPGHLNTEAFF. The genes are TRBV15 and TRBJ1-1; the D gene is possibly TRBD1 (6 bases). Per germline, CDR1 LNHNV and CDR2 YYDKDF (reference sequence). With 6 bases removed from V and 0 bases from J, the gap between germline ends came to 14 bases. The CDR3 consists of 15 residues.

Details on this clonotype: With a much larger clone just one base away, this may be a read error. The V and J genes are TRBV27 and TRBJ2-7, with D possibly being TRBD1 or TRBD2 (5 bases each). CDR3 size: 11 residues. CDR1 and CDR2 (germline): MNHEY, SMNVEV (reference sequence). This CDR3 reads CASGRGYERYF. The CDR3 region has the DNA TGTGCCAGCGGACGGGGCTACGAGCGGTACTTC.

This clonotype was seen more than once but under ten times. V and J are TRBV27 and TRBJ1-4, with a weak D call TRBD1 (5 bases). The CDR3 length is 14 residues. The germline V gene has CDR1 MNHEY and CDR2 SMNVEV (reference sequence). Trimming cost V 4 bases and J 4 bases, with 10 bases left between them. In nucleotides, the CDR3 is TGTGCCAGCAGTTGGGGGGGGGTTAATGAAAAACTGTTTTTT. Its translation: CASSWGGVNEKLFF.

The chain has TRBV7-8 and TRBJ2-3; D is unclear. Germline CDR1 reads SGHVS; CDR2 reads FQNEAQ. The V end was cut by 1 base, the J end by 4 bases, with 12 bases between. The CDR3 is made up of 15 amino acids. The CDR3 coding sequence is TGTGCCAGCAGCTTAGGACTGTGGCAGGCAGATACGCAGTATTTT. Protein: CASSLGLWQADTQYF.

This clonotype was seen ten or more times. J is TRBJ1-1 and V is TRBV28, with D perhaps TRBD1 (5 bases). Germline loops: CDR1 MDHEN, CDR2 SYDVKM. The V end was cut by 10 bases, the J end by 2 bases, with 14 bases between. The CDR3 contains 13 residues. The CDR3 reads CATQRDGNTEAFF. CDR3 DNA sequence: TGTGCCACTCAAAGGGACGGTAACACTGAAGCTTTCTTT.

This clonotype appeared a few times. The rearrangement joins TRBV7-9 to TRBJ2-2; TRBD1 aligns across 8 bases. Per the germline V gene, CDR1 is SEHNR and CDR2 is FQNEAQ (reference sequence). The CDR3 extends over 15 amino acids. After removal of 4 bases from V and 4 bases from J, the junction contained 5 bases not matched to a gene. The CDR3 is CASSSDRGVTGELFF. The DNA of the CDR3 is TGTGCCAGCAGCTCCGACAGGGGAGTCACCGGGGAGCTGTTTTTT.

The genes are TRBV7-2 and TRBJ2-1; D could derive from TRBD1 or TRBD2 (5 bases each). CDR1 and CDR2 (germline): SGHTA, FQGNSA. The CDR3 consists of 14 residues. Between the trimmed V and J ends, which lost 5 bases and 4 bases, there was a span of 12 bases. CDR3 in DNA: TGTGCCAGCAGCCCCCGGGACCATTACAATGAGCAGTTCTTC. Protein sequence: CASSPRDHYNEQFF.

As regards this clonotype: A single base separates this from a much larger clone, so it may be a read error. The chain recombines TRBV27 with TRBJ2-1; TRBD2 matches 10 bases. CDR1 and CDR2 from the germline V gene are MNHEY and SMNVEV (reference sequence). The CDR3 length is 15 residues. Losses at the gene ends were 2 bases for V and 5 bases for J; bases not matched to a gene: 3. DNA for the CDR3: TGTGCCAGCAGTTTAGGGGGACTAGCGAACAATGAGCAGTTCTTC. It yields the protein CASSLGGLANNEQFF.

J is TRBJ2-7 and V is TRBV12-3 or TRBV12-4; maybe TRBD2 (6 bases). The CDR3 consists of 15 residues. Between the trimmed V and J ends, which lost 3 bases and 7 bases, there was a span of 19 bases. As DNA, the CDR3 is TGTGCCAGCAGTTTGGATCCTTCGGGAGAGGAAGAGCAGTACTTC. Protein sequence: CASSLDPSGEEEQYF.

J is TRBJ1-6 and V is TRBV28; D is perhaps TRBD1 (5 bases). CDR3 length: 15 residues. Germline V gene data show CDR1 as MDHEN and CDR2 as SYDVKM. V was pared by 6 bases and J by 6 bases, with 15 bases between. The CDR3, as DNA: TGTGCCAGCAGCCATTTGAGGGGAATTAATTCACCCCTCCACTTT. Translating gives CASSHLRGINSPLHF.

The chain recombines TRBV25-1 with TRBJ2-7; 12 positions agree with TRBD1. The V gene end was trimmed by 2 bases and the J gene end by 2 bases; junction bases not matched to a gene: 7. The germline V gene has CDR1 MGHDK and CDR2 SYGVNS. The CDR3 consists of 17 residues. The CDR3 sequence is CASSEGGQGAATYEQYF. In nucleotides, the CDR3 is TGTGCCAGCAGTGAAGGGGGACAGGGGGCTGCCACCTACGAGCAGTACTTC.

J is TRBJ1-5 and V is TRBV28, with no clear D. Deletions cut 5 bases from V and 3 bases from J, with 5 bases between. The CDR3 spans 12 residues. Germline loops: CDR1 MDHEN, CDR2 SYDVKM. This chain's CDR3 is CASSTHNQPQHF. CDR3 in DNA: TGTGCCAGCAGTACCCACAATCAGCCCCAGCATTTT. Full variable domain (remainder filled in from reference TRBV28 and TRBJ1-5): DVKVTQSSRYLVKRTGEKVFLECVQDMDHENMFWYRQDPGLGLRLIYFSYDVKMKEKGDIPEGYSVSREKKERFSLILESASTNQTSMYLCASSTHNQPQHFGDGTRLSIL.

The chain combines TRBV29-1 with TRBJ1-4, with TRBD1 matching 7 bases. Looked up from germline, CDR1 is SQVTM and CDR2 is ANQGSEA. V lost 5 bases and J lost 5; bases outside the gene matches: 8. The CDR3 extends over 14 amino acids. CDR3 nucleotide sequence: TGCAGCGTTAAACCCGGGACAGTAAATGAAAAACTGTTTTTT. As protein: CSVKPGTVNEKLFF.

With respect to this clonotype: At one end the junction does not follow the germline gene, possibly because of a read error. The genes are TRBV27 and TRBJ1-5; D is ambiguous. This CDR3 is built from 19 residues. CDR1 is MNHEY, CDR2 SMNVEV, per germline (reference sequence). CDR3 loop: CASTFRHGNPYYSNQLQHF. The CDR3 DNA sequence: TGTGCCAGCACCTTCCGGCACGGGAATCCGTATTATAGCAATCAGCTCCAGCATTTT.

Concerning this clonotype itself: The junction departs from germline at one end; a sequencing error may be responsible. The chain has TRBV11-1 and TRBJ2-2, with a possible D match to TRBD2 (6 bases). The CDR3 sequence is 15 residues long. The V gene's germline CDR1 is SGHAT and CDR2 FQDESV (reference sequence). CDR3 sequence: CTSSLELADTGELFF. DNA of the CDR3: TGTACCAGCAGCTTAGAACTAGCAGACACCGGGGAGCTGTTTTTT.